This T cell receptor (beta chain) emerged from a study of OX40 agonist ivuxolimab in advanced cancers. Only in-frame clones appear in the TCRdb table, and some are missing; sequencing was by immunoSEQ multiplex PCR. The data show around 110,000 clones, about 91% seen once. The germline V gene has CDR1 SGHRS and CDR2 YFSETQ. V shed 4 bases and J 1 base; nucleotides not matched to a gene: 5. This CDR3 has 16 amino acids. The chain is built from TRBV5-1 and TRBJ2-3; TRBD2 matches 11 bases. This specimen was CD4+ or CD8+ T cells sorted from blood, taken in a trial of the OX40 agonist ivuxolimab. This TCR derives from an adult with an advanced solid tumor such as melanoma, head and neck, liver or kidney cancer. The CDR3 DNA follows: TGCGCCAGCAGCGTCCAACTAGCGGGAGGCACAGATACGCAGTATTTT. Residues: CASSVQLAGGTDTQYF.